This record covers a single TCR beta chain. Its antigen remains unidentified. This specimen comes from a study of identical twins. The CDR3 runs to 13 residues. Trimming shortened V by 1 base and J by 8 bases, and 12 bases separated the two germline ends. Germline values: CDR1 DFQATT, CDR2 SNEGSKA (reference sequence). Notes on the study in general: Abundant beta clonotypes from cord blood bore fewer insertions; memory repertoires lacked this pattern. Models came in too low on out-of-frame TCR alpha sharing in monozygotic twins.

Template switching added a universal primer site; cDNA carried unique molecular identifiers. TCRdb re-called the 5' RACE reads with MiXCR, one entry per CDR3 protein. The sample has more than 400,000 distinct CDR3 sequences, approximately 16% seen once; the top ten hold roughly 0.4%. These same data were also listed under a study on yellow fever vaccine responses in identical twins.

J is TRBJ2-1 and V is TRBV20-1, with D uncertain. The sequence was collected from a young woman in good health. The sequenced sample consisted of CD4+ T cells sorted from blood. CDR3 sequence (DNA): TGCAGTGCTAGAGGACCGGGCCCCGATGAGCAGTTCTTC. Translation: CSARGPGPDEQFF.